This TCR beta chain was captured by sequencing in a study of identical twins. TCRdb recomputed calls from the 5' RACE reads with MiXCR, one row per CDR3 protein. This sample has 500,000 or so distinct CDR3 sequences, with more than 13% found just once. Germline CDR1 reads MDHEN; CDR2 reads SYDVKM. The CDR3 runs 16 residues. The V gene lost 3 bases and the J gene lost 3 bases, with 14 bases spanning the gap. There were only healthy Caucasians among the donors. These data were likewise used in another study, on yellow fever vaccine responses in identical twins.

The sequenced sample was CD4+ T cells sorted from blood. The TCR was taken from a woman under 30 in good health. The chain joins TRBV28 to TRBJ2-2, with D perhaps TRBD2 (5 bases). The CDR3 region has the DNA TGTGCCAGCAGTTTCTCGGGAAGGGTCGACACCGGGGAGCTGTTTTTT. The encoded protein is CASSFSGRVDTGELFF. Variable domain in full (rest from reference TRBV28 and TRBJ2-2): DVKVTQSSRYLVKRTGEKVFLECVQDMDHENMFWYRQDPGLGLRLIYFSYDVKMKEKGDIPEGYSVSREKKERFSLILESASTNQTSMYLCASSFSGRVDTGELFFGEGSRLTVL.